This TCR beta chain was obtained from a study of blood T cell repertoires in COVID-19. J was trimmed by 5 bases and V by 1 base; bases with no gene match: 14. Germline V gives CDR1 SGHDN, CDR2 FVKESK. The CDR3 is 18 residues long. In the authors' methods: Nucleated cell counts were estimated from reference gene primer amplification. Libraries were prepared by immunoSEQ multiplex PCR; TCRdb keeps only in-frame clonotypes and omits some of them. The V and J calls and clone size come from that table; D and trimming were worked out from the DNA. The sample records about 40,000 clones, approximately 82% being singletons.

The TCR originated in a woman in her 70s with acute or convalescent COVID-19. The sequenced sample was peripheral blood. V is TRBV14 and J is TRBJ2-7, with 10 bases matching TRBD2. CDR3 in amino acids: CASSQVYGDVAGGNEQYF. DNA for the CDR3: TGTGCCAGCAGCCAAGTTTACGGGGACGTAGCGGGAGGCAACGAGCAGTACTTC.